This T cell receptor (beta chain) was sequenced in a study of early T cells in non-severe SARS-CoV-2 infection. In TCRdb, the 5' RACE reads were re-called with MiXCR into one record per CDR3 protein. The sample shows around 88,000 distinct CDR3 sequences, about an eighth of them seen only once. This clonotype was recorded many times. Material for sequencing was whole blood. This clonotype was sampled from an adult who was a healthcare worker with PCR-confirmed SARS-CoV-2 infection or an uninfected control (not recorded which).

The CDR3 protein is CASSLGTGEETQYF. DNA for the CDR3: TGTGCCAGCTCACTAGGGACAGGTGAAGAGACCCAGTACTTC. The chain is built from TRBV18 and TRBJ2-5; TRBD1 agrees at 8 bases. CDR3 length: 14 residues. V lost 4 bases and J lost 3; bases outside the gene matches: 4. Germline CDR1 reads KGHSH; CDR2 reads LQKENI.